This TCR beta chain was identified in a study of blood T cell repertoires in COVID-19. As for the study in general: Material from acute and convalescent COVID-19 was sourced from the United States, Italy and Spain.

Method: immunoSEQ multiplex PCR; TCRdb's copy keeps in-frame clones and lacks some. The top ten hold around 3.3% of the sample, which has hundreds of thousands of clones, nearly 90% seen once. This CDR3 has 16 residues. With V trimmed by 3 bases and J by 0 bases, 6 bases remained unmatched. Germline values: CDR1 SGHAT, CDR2 FQNNGV. What was sequenced was peripheral blood. The sequence was collected from a man aged 18 to 35 with active or convalescent COVID-19. The V gene is TRBV11-2, the J gene TRBJ2-3, with TRBD1 matching 7 bases. The CDR3 sequence is CASSFRQGASTDTQYF. DNA for the CDR3: TGTGCCAGCAGCTTCCGACAGGGAGCTAGCACAGATACGCAGTATTTT.